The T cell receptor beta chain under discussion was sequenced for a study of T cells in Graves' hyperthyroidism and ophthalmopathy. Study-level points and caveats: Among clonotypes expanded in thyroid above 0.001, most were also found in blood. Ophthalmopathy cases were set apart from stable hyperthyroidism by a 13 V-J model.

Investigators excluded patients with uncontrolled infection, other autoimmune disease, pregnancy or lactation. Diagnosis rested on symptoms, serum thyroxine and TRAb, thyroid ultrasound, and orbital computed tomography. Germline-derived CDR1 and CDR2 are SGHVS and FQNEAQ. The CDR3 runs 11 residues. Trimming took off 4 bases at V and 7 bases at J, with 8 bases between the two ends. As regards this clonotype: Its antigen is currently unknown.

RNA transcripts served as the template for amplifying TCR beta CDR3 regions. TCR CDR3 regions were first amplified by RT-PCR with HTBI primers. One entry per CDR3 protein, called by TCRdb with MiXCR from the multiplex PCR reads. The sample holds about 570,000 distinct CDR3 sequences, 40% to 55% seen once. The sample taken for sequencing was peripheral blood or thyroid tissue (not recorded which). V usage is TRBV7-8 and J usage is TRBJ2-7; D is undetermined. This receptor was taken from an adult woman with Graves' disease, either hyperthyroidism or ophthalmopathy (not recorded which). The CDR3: CASSSDPEQYF. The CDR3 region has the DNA TGTGCCAGCAGCTCGGACCCGGAGCAGTACTTC. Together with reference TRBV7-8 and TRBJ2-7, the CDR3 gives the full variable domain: GAGVSQSPRYKVAKRGQDVALRCDPISGHVSLFWYQQALGQGPEFLTYFQNEAQLDKSGLPSDRFFAERPEGSVSTLKIQRTQQEDSAVYLCASSSDPEQYFGPGTRLTVT.